The clone carrying this T cell receptor (beta chain) was seen only a few times. What it binds is unknown. This record belongs to a study of T cell repertoires in cytomegalovirus infection. About the research overall: Use of recently identified HLA-C-restricted and well-studied HLA-B-restricted CMV epitopes was part of the study. The public TCR beta signatures pointed to both CMV infection and matching HLA type.

Points from the study as a whole: CMV-specific TCR beta clonotypes restricted by HLA-C dominated the ex vivo response.

TCRdb re-called the reads through MiXCR, storing one row per CDR3 protein. The repertoire holds around 770,000 distinct CDR3 sequences, with 25% to 35% as singletons. The sequence came from a human donor in good health (CMV status not recorded). Some clones in this sample may be carry-over from other donors' samples. The specimen comprised cultured CD8+ T cells from PBMCs, sampled from culture after CMV antigen stimulation.

The CDR3 reads CASSTPWGATNEKLFF. The CDR3 DNA follows: TGTGCCAGTAGTACCCCTTGGGGCGCAACTAATGAAAAACTGTTTTTT. The V and J genes are TRBV19 and TRBJ1-4; D is perhaps TRBD1 (5 bases). V was shortened by 4 bases and J by 0 bases, with 12 bases between the two germline ends. The CDR3 is 16 residues long. Germline CDR1 reads LNHDA; CDR2 reads SQIVND (reference sequence).